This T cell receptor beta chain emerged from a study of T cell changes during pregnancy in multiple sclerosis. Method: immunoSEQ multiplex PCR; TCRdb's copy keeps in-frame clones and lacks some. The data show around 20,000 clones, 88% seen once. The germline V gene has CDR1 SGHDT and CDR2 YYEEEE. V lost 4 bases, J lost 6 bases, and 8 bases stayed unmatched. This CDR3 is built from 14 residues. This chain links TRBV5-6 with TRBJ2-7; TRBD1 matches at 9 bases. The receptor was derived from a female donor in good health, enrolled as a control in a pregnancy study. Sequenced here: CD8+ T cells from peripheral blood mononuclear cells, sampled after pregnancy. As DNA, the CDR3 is TGTGCCAGCAGCGGCGGGACAGGGAGGGCCGAGCAGTACTTC. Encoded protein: CASSGGTGRAEQYF.